Listed below are T cell receptor beta chains from one sample, sequenced in a study of PD-1 blockade in classical Hodgkin lymphoma. Only in-frame clones appear in the TCRdb table, and some are missing; sequencing was by immunoSEQ multiplex PCR. This sample has tens of thousands of clones, with roughly 91% found just once. The sequenced sample was peripheral blood mononuclear cells (PBMCs), obtained before the second cycle of nivolumab. Source of these receptors: a human donor with classical Hodgkin lymphoma. Each CDR3 is given with its conserved first and last residue. The D gene is left open where the match is weak. For some rows the clone size is stated as once, few or many, or as a class when expanded; others skip it.

>.|TRBJ1-5|.|TRBV10-3
CAISEINQPQHF
TGTGCCATCAGTGAGATTAATCAGCCCCAGCATTTT
>.|TRBJ2-7|.|TRBV2
CASSRQFTYEQYF
TGTGCCAGCAGCAGACAGTTCACCTACGAGCAGTACTTC
>.|TRBJ2-1|.|TRBV7-7
CASSLYGGNEQFF
TGTGCCAGCAGCTTATACGGGGGCAATGAGCAGTTCTTC
>TRBD2|TRBJ2-3|.|TRBV10-3
CAISANPGGASDTQYF
TGTGCCATCAGTGCCAACCCCGGGGGGGCCTCAGATACGCAGTATTTT
>TRBD1|TRBJ1-1|.|TRBV28
CASSPPGQMNTEAFF
TGTGCCAGCAGTCCACCGGGACAGATGAACACTGAAGCTTTCTTT
>.|TRBJ1-1|.|TRBV30
CAWGTVNTEAFF
TGTGCCTGGGGGACTGTGAACACTGAAGCTTTCTTT
>TRBD1|TRBJ1-2|.|TRBV4-1
CASSQDQSTGRYYGYTF
TGCGCCAGCAGCCAAGATCAATCGACAGGGAGGTACTATGGCTACACCTTC
>.|TRBJ1-5|.|TRBV19
CASSSAGWELGNQPQHF
TGTGCCAGTAGTAGTGCAGGGTGGGAATTGGGCAATCAGCCCCAGCATTTT
>.|TRBJ2-3|.|TRBV5-1
CASSIGRGGTDTQYF
TGCGCCAGCAGCATCGGGCGGGGCGGCACAGATACGCAGTATTTT
>TRBD1|TRBJ2-1|.|TRBV12-5
CASGQGNEQFF
TGTGCTAGTGGACAGGGGAATGAGCAGTTCTTC
>TRBD1|TRBJ1-6|.|TRBV19
CASRGGARGPNSPLHF
TGTGCCAGTAGAGGGGGCGCCCGGGGTCCCAATTCACCCCTCCACTTT
>.|TRBJ2-5|.|TRBV5-1
CASSSTSGLRETQYF
TGCGCCAGCAGCTCCACCAGTGGGCTGCGGGAGACCCAGTACTTC
>.|TRBJ1-2|once|TRBV30
CAWSPGSSNYGYTF
TGTGCCTGGAGTCCAGGGAGTTCTAACTATGGCTACACCTTC
>.|TRBJ1-5|.|TRBV19
CASSGEGNQPQHF
TGTGCCAGTAGTGGCGAGGGGAATCAGCCCCAGCATTTT
>.|TRBJ1-2|.|TRBV11-2
CASSPTTGGSYGYTF
TGTGCCAGCAGCCCCACAACGGGGGGAAGCTATGGCTACACCTTC
>.|TRBJ1-2|.|TRBV6-5
CASSYGMGVYGYTF
TGTGCCAGCAGTTACGGGATGGGGGTCTATGGCTACACCTTC
>.|TRBJ1-2|.|TRBV19
CASSISTPSGYGYTF
TGTGCCAGTAGTATATCGACACCTTCTGGGTATGGCTACACCTTC
>TRBD1|TRBJ2-7|.|TRBV27
CASSYRGLYEQYF
TGTGCTAGCAGTTACAGGGGGTTATACGAGCAGTACTTC
>TRBD1|TRBJ1-4|.|TRBV7-9
CASSLGTGGGGTNEKLFF
TGTGCCAGCAGCTTGGGGACAGGGGGCGGAGGAACTAATGAAAAACTGTTTTTT
>.|TRBJ2-7|.|TRBV6-5
CASSYSKGYEQYF
TGTGCCAGCAGTTACTCCAAGGGCTACGAGCAGTACTTC
>.|TRBJ1-1|.|TRBV6-6
CASSPGPMNTEAFF
TGTGCCAGCAGTCCAGGTCCCATGAACACTGAAGCTTTCTTT
>.|TRBJ2-7|.|TRBV13
CASSLVQRVGEQYF
TGTGCCAGCAGCTTAGTTCAGCGTGTGGGCGAGCAGTACTTC
>TRBD2|TRBJ2-1|once|TRBV5-1
CASSLILAGGNNEQFF
TGCGCCAGCAGCTTGATACTAGCGGGGGGGAACAATGAGCAGTTCTTC
>.|TRBJ1-3|.|TRBV7-6
CASSSRRAGNTIYF
TGTGCCAGCAGCTCAAGGAGGGCAGGAAACACCATATATTTT
>.|TRBJ2-1|.|TRBV5-1
CASSRDAGPNEQFF
TGCGCCAGCAGCAGGGACGCGGGACCCAATGAGCAGTTCTTC
>.|TRBJ1-5|.|TRBV5-8
CASSLGFGRDYGPQHF
TGTGCCAGCAGCTTGGGTTTCGGCAGGGACTATGGGCCCCAGCATTTT
>.|TRBJ2-6|few|TRBV5-1
CASSLGSGANVLTF
TGCGCCAGCAGCTTAGGCTCTGGGGCCAACGTCCTGACTTTC
>TRBD1|TRBJ2-1|.|TRBV7-9
CASSREQGASTEQFF
TGTGCCAGCAGTAGAGAACAGGGGGCATCGACTGAGCAGTTCTTC
>TRBD1|TRBJ2-7|.|TRBV6-5
CASSPGQGAYEQYF
TGTGCCAGCAGTCCGGGACAGGGGGCCTACGAGCAGTACTTC
>.|TRBJ1-2|.|TRBV6-6
CASSSDALLGGYTF
TGTGCCAGCAGCTCAGATGCTCTTCTGGGGGGCTACACCTTC
>.|TRBJ1-4|.|TRBV5-1
CASSLSGRGNEKLFF
TGCGCCAGCAGCTTGAGTGGGAGGGGGAATGAAAAACTGTTTTTT
>.|TRBJ2-7|.|TRBV6-7
CASSEKYEQYF
TGTGCCAGCTCAGAAAAATACGAGCAGTACTTC
>.|TRBJ1-4|.|TRBV5-1
CASSPTGSNEKLFF
TGCGCCAGCAGCCCTACGGGGTCTAATGAAAAACTGTTTTTT
>.|TRBJ1-1|.|TRBV5-1
CASSLGDLAGSTEAFF
TGCGCCAGCAGCTTGGGGGACCTGGCGGGAAGCACTGAAGCTTTCTTT
>.|TRBJ2-5|.|TRBV5-1
CASSLGAVQTETQYF
TGCGCCAGCAGCTTGGGAGCAGTTCAAACAGAGACCCAGTACTTC
>TRBD2|TRBJ2-1|.|TRBV28
CASSAGEGRTYNEQFF
TGTGCCAGCAGTGCCGGGGAGGGGAGGACCTACAATGAGCAGTTCTTC
>.|TRBJ1-5|.|TRBV19
CASSIGGQGHAPQHF
TGTGCCAGTAGTATTGGGGGGCAGGGCCATGCGCCCCAGCATTTT
>.|TRBJ2-7|.|TRBV6-5
CASSPTLQLPEQYF
TGTGCCAGCAGCCCCACCCTACAGTTACCCGAGCAGTACTTC
>.|TRBJ2-5|.|TRBV5-1
CASSSAGALETQYF
TGCGCCAGCAGCTCGGCGGGGGCACTGGAGACCCAGTACTTC
>.|TRBJ2-5|.|TRBV9
CASSVTGKETQYF
TGTGCCAGCAGCGTCACAGGGAAAGAGACCCAGTACTTC
>.|TRBJ2-7|.|TRBV5-1
CASSLNSAGVEQYF
TGCGCCAGCAGCTTGAACAGCGCCGGTGTCGAGCAGTACTTC
>.|TRBJ2-1|.|TRBV5-6
CASSLRGMRDNEQFF
TGTGCCAGCAGCTTAAGGGGGATGAGGGACAATGAGCAGTTCTTC
>TRBD1|TRBJ1-3|.|TRBV15
CATSDRGRSGNTIYF
TGTGCCACCAGCGACAGGGGTCGCTCTGGAAACACCATATATTTT
>.|TRBJ1-2|once|TRBV6-1
CASSFPTAYGYTF
TGTGCCAGCAGTTTCCCTACGGCCTATGGCTACACCTTC
>.|TRBJ2-4|.|TRBV7-8
CASSYKDYKNIQYF
TGTGCCAGCAGTTACAAGGACTACAAAAACATTCAGTACTTC
>.|TRBJ1-3|.|TRBV11-2
CASALKSSGNTIYF
TGTGCCAGCGCCTTGAAATCCTCTGGAAACACCATATATTTT